The source of this T cell receptor (beta chain) is a study of identical twins. TCRdb re-derived calls from the 5' RACE reads in MiXCR, one entry per CDR3 protein. The profile shows 1.5 million to 2 million distinct CDR3 sequences, about 31% of them singletons. CDR3 length: 15 amino acids. The J segment lost 8 bases and the V segment lost 5 bases, leaving 8 bases of the junction unmatched. Per the germline V gene, CDR1 is SEHNR and CDR2 is FQNEAQ (reference sequence). As for this clonotype: Its antigen is not known.

Notes on the study in general: Because invariant MAIT and iNKT cells could be present, zero-insertion analyses could be partly confounded. Surplus twin overlap in beta out-of-frame sequences was less pronounced. Twin pairs' shared out-of-frame alpha sequences were enriched in low generation probability.

The source material was cord blood. The receptor was derived from a newborn girl in good health. The chain recombines TRBV7-9 with TRBJ1-4; 10 bases map to TRBD1. The CDR3 DNA follows: TGTGCCAGCAGCCTCGGACAGGGGGAAATGGAAAAACTGTTTTTT. Amino acids: CASSLGQGEMEKLFF.